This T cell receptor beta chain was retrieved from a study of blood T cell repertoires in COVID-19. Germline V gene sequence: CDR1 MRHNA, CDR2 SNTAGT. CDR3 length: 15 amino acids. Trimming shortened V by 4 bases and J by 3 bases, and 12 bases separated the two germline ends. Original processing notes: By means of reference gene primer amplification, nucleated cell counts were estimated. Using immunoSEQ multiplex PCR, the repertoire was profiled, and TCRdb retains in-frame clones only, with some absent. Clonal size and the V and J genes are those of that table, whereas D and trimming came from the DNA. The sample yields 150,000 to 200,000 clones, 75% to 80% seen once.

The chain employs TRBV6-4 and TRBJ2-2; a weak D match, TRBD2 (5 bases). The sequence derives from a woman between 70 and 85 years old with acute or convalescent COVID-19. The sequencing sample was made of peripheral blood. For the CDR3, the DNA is TGTGCCAGCAGTGTGTCGGGAAGCGACACCGGGGAGCTGTTTTTT. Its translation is CASSVSGSDTGELFF.